One and the same sample provided the 22 T cell receptor beta chains below, sequenced in a study of T cell responses to AZD1222 COVID-19 vaccine. Clones were read by immunoSEQ multiplex PCR, and TCRdb kept only the in-frame ones, dropping some. The sample yields 90,000 to 120,000 clones, about 93% seen once. The specimen comprised peripheral blood, sampled on day 0 of AZD1222 vaccination. The receptor source for this set is an adult in good health.

This chain links TRBV6-5 with TRBJ2-1; the match to TRBD2 covers 8 bases. Looked up from germline, CDR1 is MNHEY and CDR2 is SVGAGI. V lost 4 bases and J lost 3; bases outside the gene matches: 8. CDR3 length: 16 residues. This CDR3 reads CASSSLAGEIYNEQFF. DNA of the CDR3: TGTGCCAGCAGTTCGCTAGCGGGCGAAATCTACAATGAGCAGTTCTTC.

CDR3 in DNA: TGTGCCAGCAGCTTACCGGCAGGGGGCAGAGGCTATGGCTACACCTTC. Its translation is CASSLPAGGRGYGYTF. This chain links TRBV7-8 with TRBJ1-2; 8 nucleotides agree with TRBD1. Trimming removed 2 bases from V and 4 bases from J; junction bases left unmatched: 9. This CDR3 has 16 amino acids. Germline loops: CDR1 SGHVS, CDR2 FQNEAQ.

The gene calls are TRBV7-3 and TRBJ2-1; 8 bases fit TRBD2. This CDR3 is built from 16 residues. The V segment lost 5 bases and the J segment 1 base; nucleotides outside the gene matches: 7. Germline loops: CDR1 SGHTA, CDR2 FQGTGA. The chain's CDR3 is CASSPGGALSYNEQFF. The CDR3 region has the DNA TGTGCCAGCAGCCCGGGGGGGGCTCTGTCCTACAATGAGCAGTTCTTC.

This chain joins TRBV28 and TRBJ1-1, with D unresolved. The CDR3 covers 11 residues. The ends were cut back, 5 bases at V and 1 base at J, with 2 bases in the middle. Germline CDR1 and CDR2: MDHEN and SYDVKM. The CDR3 DNA sequence: TGTGCCAGCAGTGGGAACACTGAAGCTTTCTTT. Its translation: CASSGNTEAFF.

J is TRBJ1-2 and V is TRBV5-4, with D tentatively TRBD1 (5 bases). Germline V lookup: CDR1 SGHNT, CDR2 YYREEE (reference sequence). The V end lost 2 bases, the J end lost 3 bases, and 11 bases lay between the germline ends. The CDR3 length is 14 residues. The DNA for the CDR3 is TGTGCCAGCAGCTTTATTACGACAGACTATGGCTACACCTTC. As protein: CASSFITTDYGYTF.

J is TRBJ2-1 and V is TRBV6-2 or TRBV6-3; no reliable D call. The germline CDR1 and CDR2 sequences are MNHEY and SVGEGT. Between the trimmed V and J ends, which lost 0 bases and 3 bases, there was a span of 3 bases. The CDR3 runs 13 residues. DNA of the CDR3: TGTGCCAGCAGTTACTCTAACTACAATGAGCAGTTCTTC. The encoded protein is CASSYSNYNEQFF.

V and J are TRBV7-2 and TRBJ2-3, with D possibly being TRBD1 (5 bases). The germline CDR1 and CDR2 sequences are SGHTA and FQGNSA. This CDR3 has 16 amino acids. V gave up 3 bases and J gave up 6 bases, with 19 bases separating them. The CDR3 loop reads CASSLLTVTGVDTQYF. The CDR3 bases are TGTGCCAGCAGCTTGCTGACAGTAACAGGAGTGGATACGCAGTATTTT.

The gene calls are TRBV29-1 and TRBJ2-1, with D unresolved. The CDR3 runs 12 residues. CDR1 and CDR2 (germline): SQVTM, ANQGSEA. V lost 3 bases, J lost 5 bases, and 8 bases lay in between. The CDR3 nucleotides read TGCAGCGTTGATGTGTTACACAATGAGCAGTTCTTC. Protein: CSVDVLHNEQFF.

The J gene is TRBJ1-6, the V gene TRBV5-6, with D unclear. Germline values: CDR1 SGHDT, CDR2 YYEEEE. This CDR3 contains 15 residues. V gave up 4 bases and J gave up 7 bases, with 15 bases separating them. The chain's CDR3 is CASSVRGISNSPLHF. The DNA of the CDR3 is TGTGCCAGCAGCGTCAGAGGGATTTCGAATTCACCCCTCCACTTT.

The chain employs TRBV7-2 and TRBJ2-7; TRBD2 aligns across 9 bases. CDR1 SGHTA and CDR2 FQGNSA come from the germline V gene. The CDR3 is made up of 18 amino acids. With V trimmed by 7 bases and J by 2 bases, 18 bases remained unmatched. CDR3 in amino acids: CASTKGLGRAGGTYEQYF. As DNA, the CDR3 is TGTGCCAGCACCAAGGGATTAGGTCGAGCGGGGGGAACCTACGAGCAGTACTTC.

The chain combines TRBV11-2 with TRBJ2-7; no clear D. Per germline, CDR1 SGHAT and CDR2 FQNNGV. CDR3 length: 15 residues. The germline V and J ends were trimmed by 0 bases and 0 bases, with 9 bases remaining between them. The CDR3 is CASSLDLWASYEQYF. Here the CDR3 DNA reads TGTGCCAGCAGCTTAGATTTATGGGCCTCCTACGAGCAGTACTTC.

This chain connects TRBV30 to TRBJ1-4; D gene unclear. The CDR3 has 13 residues. V lost 0 bases and J lost 4, with 6 bases in between. The germline V gene has CDR1 GTSNPN and CDR2 SVGIG (reference sequence). The CDR3 loop reads CAWSVNSNEKLFF. CDR3 nucleotides: TGTGCCTGGAGTGTGAACAGTAATGAAAAACTGTTTTTT. Variable domain in full (rest from reference TRBV30 and TRBJ1-4): SQTIHQWPATLVQPVGSPLSLECTVEGTSNPNLYWYRQAAGRGLQLLFYSVGIGQISSEVPQNLSASRPQDRQFILSSKKLLLSDSGFYLCAWSVNSNEKLFFGSGTQLSVL.

The chain uses TRBV4-3 and TRBJ2-6, with 9 bases aligning to TRBD1. The germline V gene has CDR1 LGHNA and CDR2 YSLEER. CDR3 length: 17 residues. With V trimmed by 4 bases and J by 0 bases, 4 bases remained unmatched. CDR3 DNA: TGCGCCAGCAGCCGGACAGGGGCTATCTCTGGGGCCAACGTCCTGACTTTC. Its protein product is CASSRTGAISGANVLTF.

J is TRBJ1-2 and V is TRBV29-1, with D possibly matching TRBD1 (6 bases). V gave up 7 bases and J gave up 4 bases, with 16 bases separating them. The CDR3 runs 13 residues. Germline-derived CDR1 and CDR2 are SQVTM and ANQGSEA. The chain's CDR3 is CSDESRGRYGYTF. In DNA form, the CDR3 reads TGCAGCGACGAGAGCAGGGGCCGCTATGGCTACACCTTC.

This sequence joins TRBV6-5 and TRBJ1-5; D uncertain. The CDR3 is made up of 13 amino acids. The V gene's germline CDR1 is MNHEY and CDR2 SVGAGI. V lost 7 bases and J lost 5, with 12 bases in between. The DNA for the CDR3 is TGTGCCAGCACTAAGACGGGTGATCAGCCCCAGCATTTT. Its translation: CASTKTGDQPQHF.

This rearrangement joins TRBV19 to TRBJ1-1; D not certain. V was shortened by 6 bases and J by 6 bases, with 14 bases between the two germline ends. Looked up from germline, CDR1 is LNHDA and CDR2 is SQIVND (reference sequence). The CDR3 totals 13 residues. CDR3 sequence (DNA): TGTGCCAGTAGCCAATCGGCAACGGCTGAAGCTTTCTTT. This encodes CASSQSATAEAFF.

This chain links TRBV4-3 with TRBJ2-4; 8 bases line up with TRBD2. This CDR3 contains 19 residues. V shed 1 base and J 3 bases; nucleotides not matched to a gene: 14. The germline V gene has CDR1 LGHNA and CDR2 YSLEER. The CDR3 reads CASSQGPGGPLVDKNIQYF. CDR3 nucleotide sequence: TGCGCCAGCAGCCAAGGTCCGGGGGGGCCCCTGGTGGACAAAAACATTCAGTACTTC.

Notes on this clone: At the DNA level, this CDR3 is encoded by other sequences in the same sample as well. This chain uses TRBV5-1 with TRBJ1-2, with 8 bases aligning to TRBD1. Trimming removed 4 bases from V and 0 bases from J; junction bases left unmatched: 2. CDR3 size: 14 residues. In germline, CDR1 is SGHRS, CDR2 YFSETQ. The CDR3 bases are TGCGCCAGCAGCGAGGACAGGGCTAACTATGGCTACACCTTC. The encoded protein is CASSEDRANYGYTF.

This chain connects TRBV19 to TRBJ2-1; D unresolved. The V gene lost 6 bases and the J gene lost 5 bases, with 20 bases spanning the gap. In germline, CDR1 is LNHDA, CDR2 SQIVND (reference sequence). This CDR3 region has 16 residues. CDR3 residues: CASSKYGRPVNNEQFF. For the CDR3, the DNA is TGTGCCAGTAGCAAATATGGACGGCCCGTGAACAATGAGCAGTTCTTC.

The chain has TRBV6-2 or TRBV6-3 and TRBJ2-3; D uncertain. Trimming shortened V by 4 bases and J by 0 bases, and 14 bases separated the two germline ends. CDR1 is MNHEY and CDR2 is SVGEGT in the germline V gene. CDR3 length equals 16 residues. The CDR3 coding sequence is TGTGCCAGCAGTTTCCGACTTAGCTCTAGCACAGATACGCAGTATTTT. Encoded protein: CASSFRLSSSTDTQYF.

The rearrangement links TRBV2 to TRBJ1-4; 10 bases align to TRBD1. V trimming: 6 bases; J trimming: 4 bases; junction bases outside the gene matches: 2. CDR3 size: 14 residues. The germline V gene encodes CDR1 SNHLY and CDR2 FYNNEI. For the CDR3, the DNA is TGTGCCAGCAGCCGGGACAGGGGTAATGAAAAACTGTTTTTT. Its translation is CASSRDRGNEKLFF.

The V and J genes are TRBV5-1 and TRBJ1-4; D remains unclear. Trimming left V 4 bases short and J 2 bases short, with 12 bases between. This CDR3 spans 15 amino acids. Germline loops: CDR1 SGHRS, CDR2 YFSETQ. The CDR3 sequence: CASSQLSGTNEKLFF. The CDR3 nucleotides are TGCGCCAGCAGCCAGCTATCTGGGACTAATGAAAAACTGTTTTTT. The complete variable domain, with remaining parts taken from reference TRBV5-1 and TRBJ1-4, reads KAGVTQTPRYLIKTRGQQVTLSCSPISGHRSVSWYQQTPGQGLQFLFEYFSETQRNKGNFPGRFSGRQFSNSRSEMNVSTLELGDSALYLCASSQLSGTNEKLFFGSGTQLSVL.